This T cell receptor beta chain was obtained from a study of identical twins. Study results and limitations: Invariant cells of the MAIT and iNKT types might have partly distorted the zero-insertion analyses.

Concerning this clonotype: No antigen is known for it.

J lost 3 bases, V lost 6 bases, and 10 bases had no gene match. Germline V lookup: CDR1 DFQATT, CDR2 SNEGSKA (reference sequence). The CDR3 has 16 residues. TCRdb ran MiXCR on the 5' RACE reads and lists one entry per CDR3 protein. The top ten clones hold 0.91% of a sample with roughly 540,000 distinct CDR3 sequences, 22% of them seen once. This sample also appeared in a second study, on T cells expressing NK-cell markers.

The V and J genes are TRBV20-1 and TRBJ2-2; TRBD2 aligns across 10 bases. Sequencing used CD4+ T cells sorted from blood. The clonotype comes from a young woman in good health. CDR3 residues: CSAGGLAGVYTGELFF. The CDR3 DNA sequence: TGCAGTGCCGGCGGGCTAGCGGGAGTTTACACCGGGGAGCTGTTTTTT.